The 13 T cell receptor beta chains below all came from one sample that was sequenced in a study of regulatory T cells in long-lasting Graves disease. To make TCR beta libraries, researchers used iRepertoire HTBI primers and Arm-PCR of CDR3 regions. TCRdb called the multiplex PCR reads again in MiXCR, with one record for every CDR3 protein. This table holds 360,000 or so distinct CDR3 sequences, 15% to 20% found once. Noted time point: newly diagnosed GD, antithyroid drugs for less than 3 months. The TCR library was made from RNA extracted from PBMCs. These data were also filed under a second study, of T cells in Graves' hyperthyroidism and ophthalmopathy.

The sequences come from peripheral blood mononuclear cells (PBMCs), collected at new diagnosis, from a patient treated with antithyroid drugs. These receptors came from a woman between 18 and 29 years old with Graves disease.

This sequence joins TRBV9 and TRBJ2-7; a possible D gene is TRBD2 (5 bases). V lost 3 bases to trimming and J lost 2 bases, with 18 bases between them. CDR1 is SGDLS, CDR2 YYNGEE, per germline. CDR3 length equals 16 residues. The CDR3 reads CASSAQAGLATYEQYF. The CDR3 bases are TGTGCCAGCAGCGCGCAAGCCGGGCTAGCTACCTACGAGCAGTACTTC.

This clonotype was observed at least ten times. The genes are TRBV27 and TRBJ2-7; 9 bases fit TRBD1. Looked up from germline, CDR1 is MNHEY and CDR2 is SMNVEV (reference sequence). V gave up 6 bases and J gave up 1 base; unmatched junction bases: 7. This CDR3 is built from 15 residues. The CDR3 coding sequence is TGTGCCAGCAGGGTGGGGGGGACAGGGTCCTACGAGCAGTACTTC. Its protein product is CASRVGGTGSYEQYF.

This clonotype was counted many times. The rearrangement links TRBV12-3 or TRBV12-4 to TRBJ2-3; D may be TRBD1 or TRBD2 (7 bases each). The CDR3 sequence is 15 residues long. V dropped 11 bases and J dropped 1 base, with 19 bases sitting between them. The CDR3 here is CAVVRGGARTDTQYF. CDR3 DNA sequence: TGTGCCGTCGTCAGGGGGGGGGCCCGCACAGATACGCAGTATTTT.

Ten or more counts support this clonotype. The rearrangement links TRBV20-1 to TRBJ2-3, with D perhaps TRBD2 (5 bases). Germline V gives CDR1 DFQATT, CDR2 SNEGSKA (reference sequence). Deletions cut 3 bases from V and 3 bases from J, with 16 bases between. This CDR3 is built from 15 residues. The chain's CDR3 is CSASGSRRWTDTQYF. The CDR3, as DNA: TGCAGTGCTAGCGGGTCGAGGAGGTGGACAGATACGCAGTATTTT.

This clonotype was seen at least ten times. The chain employs TRBV2 and TRBJ1-2; TRBD1 might be the D (5 bases). Germline assignment: CDR1 SNHLY and CDR2 FYNNEI. The CDR3 runs to 11 residues. V was trimmed by 7 bases and J by 7 bases, leaving 10 bases between them. CDR3 nucleotides: TGTGCCAGCACCCGGGGGGTTGGCTACACCTTC. It yields the protein CASTRGVGYTF.

This clonotype has ten or more counts. In DNA, the CDR3 is TGTGCCAGCTCACCACGAAACTATGGCTACACCTTC. This gives the protein CASSPRNYGYTF. The chain uses TRBV18 and TRBJ1-2; the D is unclear. The ends were cut back, 1 base at V and 2 bases at J, with 2 bases in the middle. The CDR3 totals 12 residues. Per the germline V gene, CDR1 is KGHSH and CDR2 is LQKENI.

This clonotype was detected many times. This sequence joins TRBV20-1 and TRBJ2-5, with a tentative D call TRBD1 (6 bases). Germline V CDR1 and CDR2: DFQATT, SNEGSKA (reference sequence). Trimming removed 6 bases at V and 5 bases at J, with 22 bases between. The CDR3 consists of 15 residues. DNA for the CDR3: TGCAGTGCCCATGGGGGCTCCACTATCAGGGAGACCCAGTACTTC. It encodes CSAHGGSTIRETQYF.

The CDR3 sequence is CASSQEGVPGNTIYF. CDR3 DNA: TGTGCCAGCAGCCAAGAAGGAGTCCCTGGAAACACCATATATTTT. The gene calls are TRBV3-1 and TRBJ1-3, with no clear D. The CDR3 is 15 amino acids. V gave up 0 bases and J gave up 2 bases, with 8 bases separating them. Germline V gene sequence: CDR1 LGHDT, CDR2 YNNKEL (reference sequence).

This clonotype was counted many times. This rearrangement joins TRBV20-1 to TRBJ2-3, with D perhaps given as TRBD1 or TRBD2 (5 bases each). Per the germline V gene, CDR1 is DFQATT and CDR2 is SNEGSKA (reference sequence). The CDR3 loop spans 17 amino acids. Deletions cut 3 bases from V and 3 bases from J, with 22 bases between. The CDR3 sequence is CSASVRGGHGGTDTQYF. In DNA, the CDR3 is TGCAGTGCTAGTGTTAGGGGCGGCCATGGGGGAACAGATACGCAGTATTTT.

This clonotype was observed a few times. The V and J genes are TRBV24-1 and TRBJ1-1, with D possibly matching TRBD1 (6 bases). Germline CDR1 and CDR2: KGHDR and SFDVKD. V lost 5 bases to trimming and J lost 8 bases, with 8 bases between them. This CDR3 is built from 11 residues. CDR3 coding DNA: TGTGCCACCAGTGGCAGGGGCGAAGCTTTCTTT. It translates to CATSGRGEAFF.

This clonotype was picked up many times. V usage is TRBV12-3 or TRBV12-4 and J usage is TRBJ1-5; D may be TRBD1 (6 bases). This CDR3 is built from 15 residues. V lost 6 bases to trimming and J lost 4 bases, with 16 bases between them. The CDR3 spells CASSSDSLGNQPQHF. CDR3 coding DNA: TGTGCCAGCAGCTCGGACAGCTTAGGTAATCAGCCCCAGCATTTT.

The rearrangement uses TRBV6-1 and TRBJ1-5; 7 bases align to TRBD1. J gave up 9 bases and V 7 bases, and 9 bases lay outside the gene matches. CDR1 is MNHNS and CDR2 is SASEGT in the germline V gene. The CDR3 contains 13 residues. The CDR3 bases are TGTGCCAGCAAAGAGGGACAGCTGATGCCCCAGCATTTT. It encodes CASKEGQLMPQHF.

This clonotype has a count of ten or more. The V and J genes are TRBV29-1 and TRBJ2-5; D may match TRBD1 or TRBD2 (7 bases each). The V gene lost 3 bases and the J gene lost 1 base, with 12 bases spanning the gap. The CDR3 totals 14 residues. Germline V gene data show CDR1 as SQVTM and CDR2 as ANQGSEA. CDR3 coding DNA: TGCAGCGTTGAGGGGGGGACAGTCCAAGAGACCCAGTACTTC. Its translation: CSVEGGTVQETQYF.